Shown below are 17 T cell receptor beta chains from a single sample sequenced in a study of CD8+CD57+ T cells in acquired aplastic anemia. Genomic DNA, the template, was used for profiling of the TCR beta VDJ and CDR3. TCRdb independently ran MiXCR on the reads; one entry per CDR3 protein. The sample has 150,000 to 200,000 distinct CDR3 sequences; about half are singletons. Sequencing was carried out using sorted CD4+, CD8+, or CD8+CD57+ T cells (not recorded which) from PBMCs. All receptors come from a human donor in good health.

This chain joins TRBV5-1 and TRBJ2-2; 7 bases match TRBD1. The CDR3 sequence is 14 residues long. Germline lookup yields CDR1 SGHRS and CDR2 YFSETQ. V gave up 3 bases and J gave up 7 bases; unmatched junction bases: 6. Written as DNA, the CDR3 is TGCGCCAGCAGCTCGACAGGGACGGACGGGGAGCTGTTTTTT. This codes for CASSSTGTDGELFF.

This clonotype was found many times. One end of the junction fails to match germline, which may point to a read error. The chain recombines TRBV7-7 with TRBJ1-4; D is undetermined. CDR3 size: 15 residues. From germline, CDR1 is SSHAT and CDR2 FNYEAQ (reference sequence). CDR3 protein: CASSIFRATNEKLFF. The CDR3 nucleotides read TGTGCTAGCAGCATTTTTCGGGCAACTAATGAAAAACTGTTTTTT.

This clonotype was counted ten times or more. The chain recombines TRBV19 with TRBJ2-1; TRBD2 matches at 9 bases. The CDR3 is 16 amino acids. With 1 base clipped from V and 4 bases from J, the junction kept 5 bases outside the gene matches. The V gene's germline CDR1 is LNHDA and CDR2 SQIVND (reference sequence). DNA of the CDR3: TGTGCCAGTAGTATAGGGTCGCTAGCGGGGTACAATGAGCAGTTCTTC. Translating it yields CASSIGSLAGYNEQFF.

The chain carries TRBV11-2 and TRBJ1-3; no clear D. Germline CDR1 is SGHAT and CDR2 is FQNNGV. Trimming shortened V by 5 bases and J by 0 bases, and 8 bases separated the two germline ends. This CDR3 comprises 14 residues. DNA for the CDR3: TGTGCCAGCAGCCTCAGGCACTCTGGAAACACCATATATTTT. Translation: CASSLRHSGNTIYF.

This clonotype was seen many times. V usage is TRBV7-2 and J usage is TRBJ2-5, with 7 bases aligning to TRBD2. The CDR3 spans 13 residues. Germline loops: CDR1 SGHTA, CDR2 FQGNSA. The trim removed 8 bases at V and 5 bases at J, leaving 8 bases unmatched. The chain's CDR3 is CASAGRRGETQYF. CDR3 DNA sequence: TGTGCCAGCGCCGGACGGCGGGGGGAGACCCAGTACTTC.

Here the CDR3 reads CASSIAGTEQFF. CDR3 in DNA: TGTGCCAGTAGTATTGCAGGGACGGAGCAGTTCTTC. The V call is TRBV19, the J call TRBJ2-1; D may be TRBD1 or TRBD2 (5 bases each). CDR1 LNHDA and CDR2 SQIVND come from the germline V gene (reference sequence). The CDR3 length is 12 residues. V gave up 3 bases and J gave up 10 bases, with 10 bases separating them.

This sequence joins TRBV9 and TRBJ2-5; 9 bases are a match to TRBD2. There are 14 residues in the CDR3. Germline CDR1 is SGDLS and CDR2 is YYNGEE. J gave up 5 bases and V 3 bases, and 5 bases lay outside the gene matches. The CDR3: CASSEAGGSETQYF. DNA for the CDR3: TGTGCCAGCAGCGAAGCGGGAGGCAGTGAGACCCAGTACTTC.

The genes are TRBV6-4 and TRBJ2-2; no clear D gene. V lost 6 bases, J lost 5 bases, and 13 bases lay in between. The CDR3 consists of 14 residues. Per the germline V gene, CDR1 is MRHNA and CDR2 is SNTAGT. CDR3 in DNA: TGTGCCAGCAGCGCTCAATTTGGGACCGGGGAGCTGTTTTTT. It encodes CASSAQFGTGELFF.

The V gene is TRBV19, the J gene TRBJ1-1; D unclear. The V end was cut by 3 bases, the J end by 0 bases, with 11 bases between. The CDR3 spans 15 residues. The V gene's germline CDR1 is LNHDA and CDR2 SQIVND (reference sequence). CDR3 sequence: CASSMGSSMNTEAFF. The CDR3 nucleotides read TGTGCCAGTAGTATGGGGAGTTCCATGAACACTGAAGCTTTCTTT.

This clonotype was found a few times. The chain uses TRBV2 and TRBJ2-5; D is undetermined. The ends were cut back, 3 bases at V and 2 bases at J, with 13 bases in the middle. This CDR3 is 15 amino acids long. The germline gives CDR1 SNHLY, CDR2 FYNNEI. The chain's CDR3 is CASSELGLVQETQYF. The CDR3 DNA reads TGTGCCAGCAGTGAGTTGGGCTTAGTACAAGAGACCCAGTACTTC.

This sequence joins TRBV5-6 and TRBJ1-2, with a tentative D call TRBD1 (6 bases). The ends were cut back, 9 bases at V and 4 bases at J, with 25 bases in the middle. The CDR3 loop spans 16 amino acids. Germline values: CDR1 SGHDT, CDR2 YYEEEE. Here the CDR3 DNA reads TGTGCCATAGGCCGCGTACTACCCGGAGGGGGCTATGGCTACACCTTC. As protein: CAIGRVLPGGGYGYTF. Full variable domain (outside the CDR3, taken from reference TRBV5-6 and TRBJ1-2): DAGVTQSPTHLIKTRGQQVTLRCSPKSGHDTVSWYQQALGQGPQFIFQYYEEEERQRGNFPDRFSGHQFPNYSSELNVNALLLGDSALYLCAIGRVLPGGGYGYTFGSGTRLTVV.

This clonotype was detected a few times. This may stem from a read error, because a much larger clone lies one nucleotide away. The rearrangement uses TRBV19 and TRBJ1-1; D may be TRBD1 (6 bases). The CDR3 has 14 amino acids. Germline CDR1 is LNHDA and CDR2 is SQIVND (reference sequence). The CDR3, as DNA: TGTGCCAGTAGTCGAGGGGGGCCCGACACTGAAACTTTCTTT. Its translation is CASSRGGPDTETFF.

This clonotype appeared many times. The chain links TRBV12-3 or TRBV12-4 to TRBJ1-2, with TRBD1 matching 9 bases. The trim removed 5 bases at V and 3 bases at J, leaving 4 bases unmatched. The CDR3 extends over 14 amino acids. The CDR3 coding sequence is TGTGCCAGCAGTGACACAGGGGGCCACTATGGCTACACCTTC. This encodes CASSDTGGHYGYTF.

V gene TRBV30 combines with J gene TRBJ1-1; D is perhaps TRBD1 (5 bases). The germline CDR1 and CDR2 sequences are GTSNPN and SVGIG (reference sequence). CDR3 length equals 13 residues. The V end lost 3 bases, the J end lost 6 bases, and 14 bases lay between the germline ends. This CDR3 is CAWSPPGRAEAFF. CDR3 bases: TGTGCCTGGAGCCCTCCAGGGAGGGCTGAAGCTTTCTTT.

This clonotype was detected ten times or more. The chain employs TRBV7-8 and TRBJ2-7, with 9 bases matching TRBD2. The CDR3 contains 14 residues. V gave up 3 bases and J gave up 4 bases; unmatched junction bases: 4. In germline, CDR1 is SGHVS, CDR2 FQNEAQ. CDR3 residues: CASSFSGSKYEQYF. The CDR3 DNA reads TGTGCCAGCAGCTTTAGCGGGAGCAAATACGAGCAGTACTTC.

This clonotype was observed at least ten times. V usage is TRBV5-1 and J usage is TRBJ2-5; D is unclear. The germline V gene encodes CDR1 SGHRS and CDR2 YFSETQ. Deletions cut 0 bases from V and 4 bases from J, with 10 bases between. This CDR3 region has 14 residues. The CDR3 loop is CASSLVGIGETQYF. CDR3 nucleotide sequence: TGCGCCAGCAGCTTGGTGGGAATCGGAGAGACCCAGTACTTC.

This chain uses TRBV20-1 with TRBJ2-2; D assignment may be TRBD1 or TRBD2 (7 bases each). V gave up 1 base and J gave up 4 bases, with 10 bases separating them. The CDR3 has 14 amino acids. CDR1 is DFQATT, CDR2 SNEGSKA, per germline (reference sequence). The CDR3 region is CSARGRGGTGELFF. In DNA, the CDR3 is TGCAGTGCTAGAGGCAGGGGGGGCACCGGGGAGCTGTTTTTT.